A single sample gave rise to the 25 T cell receptor beta chains below, sequenced in a study of vaccination effects on CD4 cells after COVID-19. These receptors' antigens are unknown. Profiled with immunoSEQ multiplex PCR; TCRdb holds only in-frame clones, not every one. The sample lists about 76,000 clones, 70% to 80% occurring once. Having been cultured for 10 days, the cells underwent CD4+ T cell isolation. The sample was CD4+ T cells from PBMCs cultured without peptide, taken before COVID-19 vaccination. The receptor source for this set is a human donor who received a COVID-19 vaccine.

The chain employs TRBV6-5 and TRBJ1-2; the D is unclear. Germline V gives CDR1 MNHEY, CDR2 SVGAGI. This CDR3 is built from 15 residues. V was shortened by 6 bases and J by 3 bases, with 17 bases between the two germline ends. The CDR3 loop is CASRSTSGKDYGYTF. The CDR3 DNA reads as TGTGCCAGCAGGTCTACCTCCGGGAAGGACTATGGCTACACCTTC.

This clone was observed once. The V call is TRBV2, the J call TRBJ1-2; D not certain. The CDR3 has 14 residues. V lost 6 bases, J lost 2 bases, and 13 bases lay in between. Germline lookup yields CDR1 SNHLY and CDR2 FYNNEI. The CDR3 DNA sequence: TGTGCCAGCAGCGGGCCCACGGTCAACTATGGCTACACCTTC. As protein: CASSGPTVNYGYTF. The variable domain in full, with the rest retrieved from reference TRBV2 and TRBJ1-2, is EPEVTQTPSHQVTQMGQEVILRCVPISNHLYFYWYRQILGQKVEFLVSFYNNEISEKSEIFDDQFSVERPDGSNFTLKIRSTKLEDSAMYFCASSGPTVNYGYTFGSGTRLTVV.

The V call is TRBV5-1, the J call TRBJ2-3; D remains unclear. The CDR3 consists of 16 residues. The germline CDR1 and CDR2 sequences are SGHRS and YFSETQ. V lost 5 bases and J lost 0, with 16 bases in between. CDR3: CASSIKADPSTDTQYF. The DNA for the CDR3 is TGCGCCAGCAGTATTAAAGCAGATCCTAGCACAGATACGCAGTATTTT.

The rearrangement uses TRBV7-3 and TRBJ2-2; D remains unclear. The CDR3 covers 14 residues. Deletions cut 2 bases from V and 1 base from J, with 5 bases between. Germline V gene lookup returns CDR1 SGHTA and CDR2 FQGTGA. For the CDR3, the DNA is TGTGCCAGCAGCTTATTACTGAACACCGGGGAGCTGTTTTTT. Translated, it gives CASSLLLNTGELFF.

The chain couples TRBV6-5 to TRBJ1-1; D might be TRBD1 (6 bases). This CDR3 has 13 amino acids. Germline V gene lookup returns CDR1 MNHEY and CDR2 SVGAGI. Trimming shortened V by 0 bases and J by 7 bases, and 9 bases separated the two germline ends. CDR3 region: CASSYSRDIEAFF. The CDR3 bases are TGTGCCAGCAGTTACTCGCGGGACATTGAAGCTTTCTTT.

V gene TRBV24-1 combines with J gene TRBJ2-3; weak D call: TRBD1 (5 bases). The CDR3 is made up of 14 amino acids. V lost 3 bases, J lost 6 bases, and 12 bases lay in between. Germline values: CDR1 KGHDR, CDR2 SFDVKD. The CDR3 spells CATSDIKGSDTQYF. The DNA of the CDR3 is TGTGCCACCAGTGATATTAAGGGGTCGGATACGCAGTATTTT.

This chain uses TRBV9 with TRBJ2-5; 9 bases are a match to TRBD2. Germline CDR1 and CDR2: SGDLS and YYNGEE. The CDR3 runs 14 residues. The V and J ends lost 3 bases and 7 bases, in that order; junction bases with no gene match: 7. The CDR3 DNA sequence: TGTGCCAGCAGCGGCGGGGGGGTCCAGGGGACCCAGTACTTC. This gives the protein CASSGGGVQGTQYF.

V is TRBV19 and J is TRBJ2-5; TRBD2 aligns across 11 bases. Germline trimming cut 6 bases from V and 3 bases from J; bases unmatched to any gene: 12. This CDR3 comprises 17 residues. Germline V lookup: CDR1 LNHDA, CDR2 SQIVND (reference sequence). The CDR3 loop reads CASRPTSGAKLKETQYF. The CDR3 DNA reads as TGTGCCAGTAGACCGACTAGCGGGGCGAAGCTAAAAGAGACCCAGTACTTC.

This chain uses TRBV6-1 with TRBJ2-3, with TRBD2 matching over 7 bases. Per germline, CDR1 MNHNS and CDR2 SASEGT. This CDR3 comprises 15 residues. The V segment lost 1 base and the J segment 2 bases; nucleotides outside the gene matches: 3. Written as DNA, the CDR3 is TGTGCCAGCAGTGAAGGTCGGGGGGACACAGATACGCAGTATTTT. It codes for CASSEGRGDTDTQYF.

V and J are TRBV5-1 and TRBJ2-5; a weak D match, TRBD1 (5 bases). Germline CDR1 is SGHRS and CDR2 is YFSETQ. The CDR3 extends over 14 amino acids. V lost 2 bases, J lost 3 bases, and 11 bases lay in between. CDR3 protein: CASSFGQGKETQYF. In DNA, the CDR3 is TGCGCCAGCAGCTTCGGGCAGGGAAAAGAGACCCAGTACTTC.

The gene calls are TRBV12-3 or TRBV12-4 and TRBJ1-1; no clear D. Trimming cost V 5 bases and J 3 bases, with 10 bases left between them. The CDR3 totals 13 residues. The CDR3 DNA follows: TGTGCCAGCAGTCCCAGGAAGGACACTGAAGCTTTCTTT. Translating gives CASSPRKDTEAFF.

This clone came up a few times. This chain links TRBV3-1 (or the pseudogene TRBV3-2) with TRBJ2-4; D is uncertain. The germline V and J ends were trimmed by 2 bases and 0 bases, with 5 bases remaining between them. The CDR3 spans 14 residues. Germline loops: CDR1 LGHDT, CDR2 YNNKEL (reference sequence). The DNA of the CDR3 is TGTGCCAGCAGCCAAAGGTCAGCCAAAAACATTCAGTACTTC. Encoded protein: CASSQRSAKNIQYF.

The gene calls are TRBV24-1 and TRBJ2-5; 13 bases match TRBD2. The CDR3 contains 16 residues. V lost 2 bases to trimming and J lost 7 bases; unmatched junction nucleotides: 6. Germline V gives CDR1 KGHDR, CDR2 SFDVKD. This CDR3 is CATSDWGTSGDGTQYF. The CDR3, as DNA: TGTGCCACCAGTGATTGGGGGACTAGCGGGGACGGGACCCAGTACTTC.

The rearrangement uses TRBV5-1 and TRBJ2-4, with no clear D. The CDR3 contains 14 residues. V was shortened by 1 base and J by 1 base, with 6 bases between the two germline ends. The germline CDR1 and CDR2 sequences are SGHRS and YFSETQ. The CDR3 DNA reads TGCGCCAGCAGCTTGTCTGTTGCCAAAAACATTCAGTACTTC. Its protein product is CASSLSVAKNIQYF.

This chain uses TRBV18 with TRBJ2-3; D might be TRBD2 (7 bases). CDR1 KGHSH and CDR2 LQKENI come from the germline V gene. The CDR3 spans 17 residues. With 3 bases removed from V and 0 bases from J, the gap between germline ends came to 16 bases. The CDR3 reads CASSPPRGGSSTDTQYF. The CDR3, as DNA: TGTGCCAGCTCACCCCCAAGGGGGGGGAGCAGCACAGATACGCAGTATTTT.

In its sample, this clone was seen a few times. The chain uses TRBV5-6 and TRBJ2-6; TRBD2 might be the D (5 bases). The V end lost 4 bases, the J end lost 0 bases, and 17 bases lay between the germline ends. The CDR3 contains 18 residues. The V gene's germline CDR1 is SGHDT and CDR2 YYEEEE. In DNA, the CDR3 is TGTGCCAGCAGCCGGGCGACTACCGTACCCTCTGGGGCCAACGTCCTGACTTTC. Protein product: CASSRATTVPSGANVLTF.

The chain employs TRBV3-1 (or the pseudogene TRBV3-2) and TRBJ2-5; D gene uncertain. CDR1 and CDR2 from the germline V gene are LGHDT and YNNKEL (reference sequence). V was clipped by 0 bases and J by 5 bases, with 4 bases between them. The CDR3 is made up of 12 amino acids. CDR3 sequence reads: CASSQDWETQYF. In nucleotides, the CDR3 is TGTGCCAGCAGCCAAGATTGGGAGACCCAGTACTTC.

V gene TRBV2 combines with J gene TRBJ2-5; maybe TRBD1 (5 bases). The CDR3 is 13 amino acids. Germline V gene data show CDR1 as SNHLY and CDR2 as FYNNEI. V lost 3 bases, J lost 5 bases, and 10 bases lay in between. The DNA for the CDR3 is TGTGCCAGCAGTGATCGGAAGGGGGAGACCCAGTACTTC. This gives the protein CASSDRKGETQYF.

The chain is built from TRBV7-9 and TRBJ1-1; 7 nucleotides agree with TRBD1. Losses at the gene ends were 5 bases for V and 10 bases for J; bases not matched to a gene: 4. There are 11 residues in the CDR3. From germline, CDR1 is SEHNR and CDR2 FQNEAQ (reference sequence). The CDR3 reads CASSQGGAAFF. For the CDR3, the DNA is TGTGCCAGCAGCCAGGGGGGTGCAGCTTTCTTT.

The DNA for the CDR3 is TGTGCCAGCTCACCCTCGGGACAGGGGCGCGAGCAGTACGTC. It specifies CASSPSGQGREQYV. This sequence joins TRBV18 and TRBJ2-7, with TRBD1 identical over 10 bases. The V and J ends lost 3 bases and 6 bases, in that order; junction bases with no gene match: 5. Germline CDR1 reads KGHSH; CDR2 reads LQKENI. The length of the CDR3 is 14 residues.

This chain uses TRBV5-6 with TRBJ1-5, with D perhaps matching TRBD1 (5 bases). The germline gives CDR1 SGHDT, CDR2 YYEEEE. This CDR3 is built from 15 residues. Trimming took 0 bases from V and 5 from J, leaving 12 bases between them. This CDR3 is CASSLGKGSHQPQHF. CDR3 sequence (DNA): TGTGCCAGCAGCTTGGGGAAGGGGTCCCATCAGCCCCAGCATTTT.

This CDR3 is CASTNDRTMNTEAFF. The CDR3 nucleotides read TGTGCCAGCACGAACGACAGGACTATGAACACTGAAGCTTTCTTT. The V and J genes are TRBV2 and TRBJ1-1; D is possibly TRBD1 (6 bases). V lost 7 bases, J lost 0 bases, and 15 bases lay in between. The CDR3 sequence is 15 residues long. The V gene's germline CDR1 is SNHLY and CDR2 FYNNEI.

J is TRBJ1-5 and V is TRBV4-2; perhaps TRBD1 as D (5 bases). In germline, CDR1 is LGHNA, CDR2 YNFKEQ. CDR3 length: 15 amino acids. Trimming took 0 bases from V and 3 from J, leaving 9 bases between them. CDR3 in amino acids: CASSQDWDANQPQHF. The CDR3 DNA reads TGTGCCAGCAGCCAAGATTGGGACGCCAATCAGCCCCAGCATTTT.

V is TRBV7-3 and J is TRBJ2-2; 12 bases line up with TRBD1. This CDR3 comprises 15 residues. Germline V CDR1 and CDR2: SGHTA, FQGTGA. V shed 6 bases and J 6 bases; nucleotides not matched to a gene: 5. This CDR3 is CASSSGTGGAGELFF. The CDR3 DNA reads TGTGCCAGCAGTTCCGGGACAGGGGGCGCCGGGGAGCTGTTTTTT.

The chain couples TRBV5-1 to TRBJ2-1; 11 bases map to TRBD2. With 1 base clipped from V and 1 base from J, the junction kept 1 base outside the gene matches. Germline CDR1 and CDR2: SGHRS and YFSETQ. CDR3 length: 16 residues. CDR3: CASSLRTSGSYNEQFF. DNA for the CDR3: TGCGCCAGCAGCTTGAGGACTAGCGGGTCCTACAATGAGCAGTTCTTC. The variable domain in full, completed from reference TRBV5-1 and TRBJ2-1, reads KAGVTQTPRYLIKTRGQQVTLSCSPISGHRSVSWYQQTPGQGLQFLFEYFSETQRNKGNFPGRFSGRQFSNSRSEMNVSTLELGDSALYLCASSLRTSGSYNEQFFGPGTRLTVL.